This section outlines one T cell receptor beta chain sequence together with its context. Its antigen is not known. V was trimmed by 0 bases and J by 3 bases, leaving 15 bases between them. Germline V gene data show CDR1 as GTSNPN and CDR2 as SVGIG (reference sequence). The CDR3 consists of 16 residues. Time point in this sample: blood from clinic visit 5 months post-surgery; TSC patient then seizure free. The sequenced cases were selected for having the highest brain T cell transcript signatures. The data originate from a study of brain T cells in children with intractable seizures. General study points: Clones missing pre-surgery may reflect undersampling of that blood sample.

Some clones are missing from TCRdb's copy, which holds only in-frame ones; the method was immunoSEQ multiplex PCR. The sample contains about 340,000 clones, roughly 92% of which appear only once. This receptor was identified in a boy less than two years old with tuberous sclerosis and intractable seizures. The chain is built from TRBV30 and TRBJ1-5; no clear D. Source: peripheral blood, taken 4 to 5 months after surgery. CDR3 nucleotide sequence: TGTGCCTGGAGTGTAAGCCCCGGCGGGTACAATCAGCCCCAGCATTTT. Its protein is CAWSVSPGGYNQPQHF.